Each of the 30 T cell receptor beta chains below was sequenced from the same sample in a study of T cells in narcolepsy. Repertoires were generated with immunoSEQ multiplex PCR, while TCRdb's copy carries only in-frame clones and drops some. The sample consists of about 30,000 clones, about four fifths of them appearing once. The specimen was CD45RA- memory CD4+ T cells from PBMCs. The receptor set was obtained from a human donor with narcolepsy.

This chain connects TRBV6-5 to TRBJ2-3, with TRBD1 matching 12 bases. CDR3 size: 14 residues. Per the germline V gene, CDR1 is MNHEY and CDR2 is SVGAGI. The V and J ends lost 6 bases and 8 bases, in that order; junction bases with no gene match: 6. In nucleotides, the CDR3 is TGTGCCAGCAGGGGACAGGGGGCGTCTGGTACGCAGTATTTT. It is translated as CASRGQGASGTQYF.

This chain connects TRBV6-1 to TRBJ2-1, with D possibly TRBD1 on 6 matching bases. The germline V gene has CDR1 MNHNS and CDR2 SASEGT. Trimming took 4 bases from V and 2 from J, leaving 15 bases between them. The CDR3 runs 16 residues. The CDR3 loop reads CASSGTDERPYNEQFF. In DNA, the CDR3 is TGTGCCAGCAGTGGGACAGACGAAAGGCCCTACAATGAGCAGTTCTTC.

The chain has TRBV4-2 and TRBJ1-2; D remains ambiguous. Trimming removed 1 base at V and 2 bases at J, with 5 bases between. There are 13 residues in the CDR3. The germline gives CDR1 LGHNA, CDR2 YNFKEQ. In DNA, the CDR3 is TGTGCCAGCAGCCAAGGCAGGAACTATGGCTACACCTTC. Its protein product is CASSQGRNYGYTF.

CDR3 in DNA: TGTGCCAGTAGTATAAAGGGCGGGAGCTCCTACAATGAGCAGTTCTTC. The encoded protein is CASSIKGGSSYNEQFF. The V gene is TRBV19, the J gene TRBJ2-1; 7 bases are shared with TRBD2. The trim removed 2 bases at V and 0 bases at J, leaving 4 bases unmatched. Germline values: CDR1 LNHDA, CDR2 SQIVND (reference sequence). This CDR3 has 16 amino acids.

This clone appeared a single time. The chain has TRBV2 and TRBJ1-2; D perhaps matches TRBD1 (5 bases). V was cut by 5 bases and J by 7 bases, with 20 bases left in between. CDR1 and CDR2 from the germline V gene are SNHLY and FYNNEI. The CDR3 contains 15 residues. CDR3 nucleotide sequence: TGTGCCAGCAGTATGACAGATCCTCGAGAGGGTGGCTACACCTTC. Translating it yields CASSMTDPREGGYTF.

The chain uses TRBV11-3 and TRBJ2-1; 8 bases agree with TRBD2. Losses at the gene ends were 6 bases for V and 15 bases for J; bases not matched to a gene: 7. Germline V gives CDR1 SGHNT, CDR2 YENEEA. This CDR3 region has 11 residues. CDR3 sequence reads: CASSSGTSPFF. The CDR3 region has the DNA TGTGCCAGCAGTTCCGGGACTAGTCCGTTCTTC.

The J gene is TRBJ1-4, the V gene TRBV5-1; TRBD1 matches 8 bases. This CDR3 is built from 16 residues. The V and J ends lost 0 bases and 1 base, in that order; junction bases with no gene match: 2. CDR1 SGHRS and CDR2 YFSETQ come from the germline V gene. As DNA, the CDR3 is TGCGCCAGCAGCTTGGGACAGGGGCGAACTAATGAAAAACTGTTTTTT. Translated: CASSLGQGRTNEKLFF.

The chain couples TRBV7-3 to TRBJ1-2; 10 bases fit TRBD1. The CDR3 is 14 residues long. Per the germline V gene, CDR1 is SGHTA and CDR2 is FQGTGA. V lost 5 bases to trimming and J lost 7 bases; unmatched junction nucleotides: 7. CDR3: CASSPSTGGGGYTF. CDR3 DNA: TGTGCCAGCAGCCCTTCGACAGGGGGCGGTGGCTACACCTTC.

This clone appeared once. The chain is built from TRBV19 and TRBJ2-5; either TRBD1 or TRBD2 may supply D (5 bases each). Trimming pared 9 bases from V and 0 bases from J, leaving 11 bases between. The CDR3 length is 13 residues. Germline CDR1 and CDR2: LNHDA and SQIVND (reference sequence). The CDR3, as DNA: TGTGCCAGCCGAGGGGATTACCAAGAGACCCAGTACTTC. This codes for CASRGDYQETQYF.

This chain links TRBV6-5 with TRBJ2-5, with TRBD2 as a possible D gene (5 bases). V shed 5 bases and J shed 2 bases, with 12 bases lying between them. Looked up from germline, CDR1 is MNHEY and CDR2 is SVGAGI. This CDR3 region has 14 residues. This CDR3 reads CASSVQRSQETQYF. Written as DNA, the CDR3 is TGTGCCAGCAGTGTCCAGCGGAGTCAAGAGACCCAGTACTTC.

The chain is built from TRBV6-5 and TRBJ1-5, with TRBD1 as a possible D gene (5 bases). V gave up 6 bases and J gave up 7 bases, with 13 bases separating them. The germline V gene encodes CDR1 MNHEY and CDR2 SVGAGI. This CDR3 is built from 13 residues. The CDR3: CASSGGTAQPQHF. The CDR3 region has the DNA TGTGCCAGCAGCGGCGGGACCGCCCAGCCCCAGCATTTT.

The V gene is TRBV5-4, the J gene TRBJ2-7; 9 bases line up with TRBD2. V dropped 4 bases and J dropped 5; count of bases not matched to a gene: 7. The CDR3 extends over 14 amino acids. From germline, CDR1 is SGHNT and CDR2 YYREEE (reference sequence). CDR3: CASSKTSGLDEQYF. Written as DNA, the CDR3 is TGTGCCAGCAGCAAAACTAGCGGGTTAGACGAGCAGTACTTC.

CDR3 in amino acids: CAIKGGSYTF. The CDR3 DNA follows: TGTGCCATCAAAGGGGGAAGCTACACCTTC. The chain joins TRBV10-3 to TRBJ1-2; TRBD1 might be the D (6 bases). This CDR3 spans 10 amino acids. Germline V gives CDR1 ENHRY, CDR2 SYGVKD. V shed 7 bases and J shed 9 bases, with 9 bases lying between them.

The chain is built from TRBV7-9 and TRBJ2-1, with D possibly called TRBD1 or TRBD2 (6 bases each). The germline V gene encodes CDR1 SEHNR and CDR2 FQNEAQ (reference sequence). The germline V and J ends were trimmed by 10 bases and 7 bases, with 26 bases remaining between them. The CDR3 runs to 16 residues. The CDR3 is CATQRGAGSGRNEQFF. Written as DNA, the CDR3 is TGTGCCACCCAAAGGGGGGCAGGGTCGGGCCGGAATGAGCAGTTCTTC. Filled out from reference TRBV7-9 and TRBJ2-1, the complete variable domain reads DTGVSQNPRHKITKRGQNVTFRCDPISEHNRLYWYRQTLGQGPEFLTYFQNEAQLEKSRLLSDRFSAERPKGSFSTLEIQRTEQGDSAMYLCATQRGAGSGRNEQFFGPGTRLTVL.

Of note for this clone: This same CDR3 is encoded by further DNA sequences in the sample. The chain has TRBV7-6 and TRBJ1-1; TRBD1 might be the D (5 bases). V was cut by 5 bases and J by 11 bases, with 18 bases left in between. Germline-derived CDR1 and CDR2 are SGHVS and FNYEAQ. The CDR3 runs to 13 residues. The CDR3 sequence is CASSQPPGFEAFF. Here the CDR3 DNA reads TGTGCCAGCAGCCAACCCCCAGGGTTTGAGGCTTTCTTT.

On this clone: Other DNA sequences from this sample encode an identical CDR3 as well. This CDR3 is CASSLAPPTGGVNYGYTF. DNA of the CDR3: TGTGCCAGCAGCTTAGCCCCCCCTACGGGGGGTGTAAACTATGGCTACACCTTC. The chain has TRBV7-2 and TRBJ1-2, with a weak D call TRBD1 (5 bases). In germline, CDR1 is SGHTA, CDR2 FQGNSA. Trimming removed 0 bases at V and 2 bases at J, with 19 bases between. The length of the CDR3 is 18 residues.

This rearrangement joins TRBV2 to TRBJ2-1, with 9 bases aligning to TRBD1. V shed 6 bases, J shed 13 bases, and the junction held 10 bases outside the gene matches. Germline-derived CDR1 and CDR2 are SNHLY and FYNNEI. CDR3 length equals 13 residues. As DNA, the CDR3 is TGTGCCAGCAGGGAACGGGACAGGGTGATACAGTTCTTC. This gives the protein CASRERDRVIQFF.

The CDR3 is CAWSLGGRVGETQYF. CDR3 sequence (DNA): TGTGCCTGGAGTCTTGGCGGGAGAGTGGGGGAGACCCAGTACTTC. The V gene is TRBV30, the J gene TRBJ2-5; 7 nucleotides line up with TRBD2. CDR1 and CDR2 from the germline V gene are GTSNPN and SVGIG (reference sequence). The CDR3 has 15 residues. Trimming removed 2 bases from V and 5 bases from J; junction bases left unmatched: 11.

The genes are TRBV6-5 and TRBJ1-5; no clear D gene. Germline CDR1 MNHEY, CDR2 SVGAGI. V lost 5 bases, J lost 6 bases, and 14 bases lay in between. The CDR3 sequence is 14 residues long. CDR3 loop: CASSEGPVAQPQHF. DNA of the CDR3: TGTGCCAGCAGTGAAGGGCCCGTTGCTCAGCCCCAGCATTTT.

V gene TRBV5-1 combines with J gene TRBJ2-7, with TRBD2 matching over 8 bases. V was clipped by 4 bases and J by 6 bases; unmatched bases: 12. The CDR3 is made up of 15 amino acids. The germline CDR1 and CDR2 sequences are SGHRS and YFSETQ. The CDR3 bases are TGCGCCAGCAGCGTAGGGGGACTAGACTCGGGCGAGCAGTACTTC. Its protein product is CASSVGGLDSGEQYF.

The genes are TRBV28 and TRBJ1-1; 9 bases fit TRBD1. The CDR3 extends over 14 amino acids. The germline V gene has CDR1 MDHEN and CDR2 SYDVKM. After removal of 7 bases from V and 6 bases from J, the junction contained 9 bases not matched to a gene. For the CDR3, the DNA is TGTGCCAGCATCATGACAGGGGGACGTCCTGAAGCTTTCTTT. Protein product: CASIMTGGRPEAFF.

The chain has TRBV5-6 and TRBJ2-5; tentatively, D is TRBD1 (6 bases). Per the germline V gene, CDR1 is SGHDT and CDR2 is YYEEEE. CDR3 length: 14 residues. V was clipped by 5 bases and J by 2 bases, with 13 bases between them. CDR3 in amino acids: CASRKSGQQETQYF. The CDR3 nucleotides are TGTGCCAGCAGGAAGAGCGGACAGCAAGAGACCCAGTACTTC.

This chain links TRBV30 with TRBJ1-2, with D unclear. Per the germline V gene, CDR1 is GTSNPN and CDR2 is SVGIG (reference sequence). The length of the CDR3 is 11 residues. The V and J ends lost 4 bases and 5 bases respectively, with 8 bases between them. The CDR3, as DNA: TGTGCCTGGACGGATAGTTATGGCTACACCTTC. Amino acid sequence: CAWTDSYGYTF.

This clone was detected once. This sequence joins TRBV19 and TRBJ1-2; D gene ambiguous. The ends were cut back, 9 bases at V and 2 bases at J, with 10 bases in the middle. Germline lookup yields CDR1 LNHDA and CDR2 SQIVND (reference sequence). CDR3 length: 12 amino acids. CDR3 sequence (DNA): TGTGCCAGCGGGATCTGGAACTATGGCTACACCTTC. This codes for CASGIWNYGYTF.

Details on this clone: Other DNA variants within this sample encode the same CDR3. The gene calls are TRBV7-3 and TRBJ1-2; tentatively, D is TRBD1 (5 bases). The CDR3 runs 13 residues. The germline gives CDR1 SGHTA, CDR2 FQGTGA. Trimming removed 3 bases from V and 0 bases from J, with 5 bases in between. The DNA of the CDR3 is TGTGCCAGCAGCTTGACAGCTAACTATGGCTACACCTTC. Its translation: CASSLTANYGYTF.

To note about this clone: This sample includes further DNA sequences coding for the same CDR3. V is TRBV29-1 and J is TRBJ1-5; perhaps TRBD1 as D (6 bases). Trimming pared 4 bases from V and 4 bases from J, leaving 8 bases between. The CDR3 consists of 12 residues. In germline, CDR1 is SQVTM, CDR2 ANQGSEA. CDR3 in DNA: TGCAGCGTTGGAGGACAGAATCAGCCCCAGCATTTT. It yields the protein CSVGGQNQPQHF.

V usage is TRBV2 and J usage is TRBJ2-2, with D possibly matching TRBD1 (5 bases). Germline V gene lookup returns CDR1 SNHLY and CDR2 FYNNEI. Trimming took 10 bases from V and 5 from J, leaving 17 bases between them. The CDR3 extends over 14 amino acids. The CDR3: CATVGQGGTGELFF. The CDR3 coding sequence is TGTGCCACAGTCGGGCAGGGTGGTACCGGGGAGCTGTTTTTT.

V is TRBV30 and J is TRBJ2-7; 11 bases align to TRBD2. The junction had 8 bases not matched to a gene; V was cut back by 0 bases and J by 7 bases. CDR3 length: 15 residues. CDR1 and CDR2 (germline): GTSNPN, SVGIG (reference sequence). The CDR3 here is CAWSVLSSGRREQYF. The CDR3 DNA reads as TGTGCCTGGAGTGTACTTTCTAGCGGGAGGAGGGAGCAGTACTTC.

The V gene is TRBV5-1, the J gene TRBJ1-1; the D is unclear. Trimming shortened V by 4 bases and J by 0 bases, and 10 bases separated the two germline ends. Germline V CDR1 and CDR2: SGHRS, YFSETQ. The CDR3 loop spans 14 amino acids. CDR3: CASSPDGVNTEAFF. In DNA form, the CDR3 reads TGCGCCAGCAGCCCGGACGGGGTGAACACTGAAGCTTTCTTT.

This rearrangement joins TRBV2 to TRBJ1-5; D is uncertain. Germline V gives CDR1 SNHLY, CDR2 FYNNEI. The CDR3 is 12 amino acids. V was trimmed by 5 bases and J by 3 bases, leaving 5 bases between them. This chain's CDR3 is CASSPANQPQHF. DNA for the CDR3: TGTGCCAGCAGTCCCGCCAATCAGCCCCAGCATTTT.